Listed below are T cell receptor beta chains from one sample, sequenced in a study of T cell changes during pregnancy in multiple sclerosis. The repertoire was sequenced with immunoSEQ multiplex PCR; TCRdb's copy has only in-frame clones and lacks some. Of 35,000 to 45,000 clones listed, 85% to 95% were seen once; the top ten hold about 8%. The sample consisted of CD8+ T cells from peripheral blood mononuclear cells, taken in the third trimester of pregnancy. The source of these receptors is a female donor with multiple sclerosis, enrolled in a pregnancy study. CDR3s include the opening cysteine and the closing phenylalanine or tryptophan. D genes are given only for firm matches. Clone size is not always given. Where it is, it says once, few, many or a class for expanded clones.

J: TRBJ1-4
D: TRBD1
V: TRBV6-5
size: -
CDR3: CASMRGLGEKLFF

J: TRBJ2-1
D: TRBD2
V: TRBV29-1
size: few
CDR3: CSVDGTSGGSYNEQFF

J: TRBJ1-6
D: -
V: TRBV5-4
size: -
CDR3: CAYPEGGSNSPLHF

J: TRBJ2-3
D: -
V: TRBV5-1
size: -
CDR3: CASSYLANTDTQYF

J: TRBJ1-6
D: TRBD1
V: TRBV5-1
size: -
CDR3: CASSLISGQGNSPLHF

J: TRBJ1-1
D: -
V: TRBV4-1
size: -
CDR3: CASSQGLDTEAFF

J: TRBJ1-2
D: -
V: TRBV4-1
size: -
CDR3: CASSQGGGGGYTF

J: TRBJ1-2
D: -
V: TRBV5-8
size: -
CDR3: CASSLGQTGYTF

J: TRBJ1-5
D: TRBD1
V: TRBV25-1
size: -
CDR3: CASSVGTGNQPQHF

J: TRBJ1-1
D: -
V: TRBV29-1
size: -
CDR3: CSVADRPGTEAFF

J: TRBJ2-2
D: TRBD2
V: TRBV5-1
size: once
CDR3: CASSPRGPSSGGLNTGELFF

J: TRBJ1-1
D: -
V: TRBV7-3
size: -
CDR3: CASSLYGNTEAFF

J: TRBJ2-2
D: TRBD2
V: TRBV6-4
size: -
CDR3: CASSGGATGELFF

J: TRBJ2-7
D: -
V: TRBV5-1
size: -
CDR3: CASSLVSPREHGYEQYF

J: TRBJ1-2
D: TRBD1
V: TRBV27
size: -
CDR3: CASSLTGGYGYTF

J: TRBJ2-3
D: -
V: TRBV10-1
size: -
CDR3: CASSESTGADTQYF

J: TRBJ1-2
D: -
V: TRBV27
size: once
CDR3: CASYVGSGGFHGYTF

J: TRBJ2-1
D: -
V: TRBV7-8
size: -
CDR3: CATPAEGHPLFGNEQFF

J: TRBJ2-7
D: -
V: TRBV2
size: -
CDR3: CARSSEVSYEQYF

J: TRBJ1-2
D: -
V: TRBV9
size: -
CDR3: CASTLGVGGALTNYGYTF

J: TRBJ2-1
D: -
V: TRBV10-3
size: -
CDR3: CAIMDPDFNEQFF

J: TRBJ1-2
D: -
V: TRBV25-1
size: -
CDR3: CASSDDSSLLDGYTF

J: TRBJ1-1
D: -
V: TRBV9
size: few
CDR3: CASSPTGMNTEAFF

J: TRBJ1-5
D: -
V: TRBV15
size: few
CDR3: CATSRGAAGNQPQHF

J: TRBJ1-6
D: -
V: TRBV21-1
size: -
CDR3: CASTDSKLRF